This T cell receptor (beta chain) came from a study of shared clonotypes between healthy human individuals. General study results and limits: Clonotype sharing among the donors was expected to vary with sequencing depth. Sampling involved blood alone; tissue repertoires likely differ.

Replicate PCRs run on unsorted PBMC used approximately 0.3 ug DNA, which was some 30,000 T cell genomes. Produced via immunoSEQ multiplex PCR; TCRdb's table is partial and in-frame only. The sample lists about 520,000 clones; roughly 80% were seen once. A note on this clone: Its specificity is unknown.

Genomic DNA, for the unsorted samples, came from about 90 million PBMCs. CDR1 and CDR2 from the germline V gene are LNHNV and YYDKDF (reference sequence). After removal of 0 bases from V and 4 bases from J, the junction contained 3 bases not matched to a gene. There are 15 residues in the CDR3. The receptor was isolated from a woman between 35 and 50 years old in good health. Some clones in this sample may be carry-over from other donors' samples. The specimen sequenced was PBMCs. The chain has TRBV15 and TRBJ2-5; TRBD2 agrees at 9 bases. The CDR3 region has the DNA TGTGCCACCAGCAGAGAAGGACTAGCGCCAGAGACCCAGTACTTC. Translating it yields CATSREGLAPETQYF.